Detailed here is one TCR beta chain. Its recognized antigen is unknown. The observed sequence ends 3 residues before the CDR3 terminus, with the missing tail filled in from the germline J gene. Standard criteria were used to diagnose CVID, namely serum IgG, IgA and/or IgM reduced below the normal range together with specific antibody deficiency. There were 40 to 50 subjects in the CVID group (roughly 30 male and some 15 female), ranging in age from about 9 to 65 years, with a mean age of around 40. Most CVID patients and most healthy controls were of Caucasian heritage. Replacement immunoglobulin therapy had been administered to all CVID subjects for at least one year at the time of study participation. No CVID subject was ill or taking immunomodulatory or immunosuppressive medication when blood was collected. Heparinized peripheral whole blood samples of about 4.5 to 9 ml were collected from each donor. TCRbeta CDR3 repertoires were sequenced from genomic DNA of adults with common variable immune deficiency (CVID) and healthy adult controls. Diluted blood was density-centrifuged over Hypaque 1077 or Ficoll-Paque to isolate peripheral blood mononuclear cells. Unsorted mononuclear cells served as the source of genomic DNA, which was extracted either by Qiagen column purification or by a centrifugation-based method.

These data belong to a study of T cell clonality in common variable immunodeficiency (dated by TCRdb to between 2014 and 2016). Broad study findings and their caveats: Even though DNA input was the same, control samples had an average of around 81,000 unique sequences each, compared with approximately 30,000 in CVID samples. TCRbeta clonality was higher in CVID subjects than in healthy controls (t-test p = 0.018), and the increase was most characteristic of about a third of subjects. Healthy controls shared more TCRbeta clones with each other than CVID subjects shared among themselves (p < 0.0001). Correlations of repertoire features with clinical complications were constrained by heterogeneity among patients within the CVID cohort. Fewer deletions and N-nucleotide insertions were reportedly observed in CVID TCRbeta sequences, and highly modified clones with 13 or more V deletions were reportedly absent from CVID TCRbeta sequences. According to the authors, figuring out what caused the increased clonality in CVID would require sequencing the repertoires of T cell subpopulations.

As encoded in the germline V gene, CDR1 is SNHLY while CDR2 is FYNNEI. From the cysteine through the phenylalanine, the CDR3 covers 14 amino acids. The 33 bases shown cover part of the CDR3, and their frame starts at base 1. Deletion took 6 bases off V and 4 bases off J, with a span of 12 bases between the germline ends. Equivalent amounts of genomic DNA from CVID and control samples were used as sequencing input. For every sample, a 60 bp segment covering the rearranged TCRbeta CDR3 region was amplified and then sequenced. The immunoSEQ assay, a bias-corrected multiplex PCR combined with high-throughput sequencing, was used for TCRbeta amplification. The authors' analysis ran thus. Each unique nucleotide sequence was treated as a clone and annotated with V, D and J genes, copy number and frequency. Sequences were labeled productive if in frame, and non-productive if out of frame or containing stop codons. Clonality was calculated from Shannon's entropy as previously described. Mean CDR3 Kyte-Doolittle hydropathy was derived from the predicted amino acid sequences of productive clones. Hierarchical clustering of scaled V gene usage was performed with the R hclust function using Manhattan distance and complete linkage. Clone sharing by CDR3 amino acid sequence was assessed by resampling 12 repertoires per group over 100 rounds. The repertoires were searched for approximately 70 published EBV-specific TCRbeta sequences and almost 250 published CMV-specific TCRbeta sequences. A couple of CVID samples yielding fewer than 10,000 sequences were excluded from analysis, leaving fewer than 50 CVID repertoires. TCRdb's version of the immuneACCESS table is confined to in-frame rearrangements and falls short of the full clone set. An unresolved V gene accounts for under half of the shortfall where checked; the remainder is of unknown origin. V, J and clone size are taken as reported in that table, and D and trimming were inferred from the DNA itself. The sample features approximately 35,000 clones, and none is a singleton. Together, the top ten hold approximately 6.8% of the sample.

Material: peripheral blood mononuclear cells. This TCR came from a human donor with common variable immunodeficiency. The chain was built from TRBV2 and TRBJ1-4; no D gene can be assigned with confidence. CDR3 bases read: TGTGCCAGCAGCCCCTGGGCCAATAATGAAAAA. It is translated as CASSPWANNEK. The entire CDR3 protein is CASSPWANNEKLFF.